This T cell receptor (beta chain) was recovered during a study of T cell changes during pregnancy in multiple sclerosis. CDR1 and CDR2 from the germline V gene are LNHNV and YYDKDF (reference sequence). Between the trimmed V and J ends, which lost 1 base and 2 bases, there was a span of 12 bases. The CDR3 totals 15 residues. TCRdb keeps only in-frame clones here, not all; method: immunoSEQ multiplex PCR. Seen here are 30,000 to 35,000 clones, 75% to 90% observed once, and the top ten hold under 5%. This clone was seen a few times. The sequence came from a female donor with multiple sclerosis, enrolled in a pregnancy study. This chain links TRBV15 with TRBJ2-7; perhaps TRBD1 as D (6 bases). Sequencing was performed on CD8+ T cells from peripheral blood mononuclear cells, taken after pregnancy. CDR3 sequence reads: CATSRVSGVPYEQYF. CDR3 in DNA: TGTGCCACCAGCAGAGTTTCAGGGGTACCCTACGAGCAGTACTTC.